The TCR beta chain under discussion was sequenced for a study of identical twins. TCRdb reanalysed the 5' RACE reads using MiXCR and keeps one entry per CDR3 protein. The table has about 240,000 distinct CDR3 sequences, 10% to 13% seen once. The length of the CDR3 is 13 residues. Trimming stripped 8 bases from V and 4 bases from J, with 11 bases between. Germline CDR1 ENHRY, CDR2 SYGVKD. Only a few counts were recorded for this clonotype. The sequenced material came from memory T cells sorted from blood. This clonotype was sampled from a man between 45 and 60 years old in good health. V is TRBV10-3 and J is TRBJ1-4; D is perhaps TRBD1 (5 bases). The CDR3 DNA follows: TGTGCCATCGGGGGACGGAATAATGAAAAACTGTTTTTT. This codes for CAIGGRNNEKLFF.